Listed here are 19 T cell receptor beta chains from one sample, sequenced in a study of radiotherapy plus CTLA-4 blockade in lung cancer. Clones were sequenced by immunoSEQ multiplex PCR, and TCRdb holds only the in-frame ones, with some missing. The sample holds about 14,000 clones; around 67% are singletons and the top ten take about half. Source: peripheral blood, taken from a patient treated with radiotherapy plus ipilimumab. All receptors come from a human donor with non-small cell lung cancer whose response to radiotherapy plus ipilimumab could not be evaluated.

The table lists this clone with a count of one. J is TRBJ2-2 and V is TRBV11-3, with a weak D call TRBD2 (6 bases). Germline-derived CDR1 and CDR2 are SGHNT and YENEEA. This CDR3 has 18 amino acids. Trimming shortened V by 3 bases and J by 0 bases, and 17 bases separated the two germline ends. DNA for the CDR3: TGTGCCAGCAGCTTCGTGAGTTCCGGGACTGCGAACACCGGGGAGCTGTTTTTT. Translated: CASSFVSSGTANTGELFF.

This clone was seen more than once but under ten times. The V and J genes are TRBV27 and TRBJ2-2; TRBD1 matches at 9 bases. The CDR3 has 17 residues. Germline V lookup: CDR1 MNHEY, CDR2 SMNVEV (reference sequence). V lost 8 bases to trimming and J lost 3 bases; unmatched junction nucleotides: 13. The DNA of the CDR3 is TGTGCCAGCCGCCCCTTTTTAGGACAGGGGTACACCGGGGAGCTGTTTTTT. This encodes CASRPFLGQGYTGELFF.

This clone was seen a handful of times. The rearrangement uses TRBV4-1 and TRBJ1-4; 9 bases fit TRBD1. The CDR3 has 15 amino acids. Germline CDR1 reads MGHRA; CDR2 reads YSYEKL. Trimming removed 5 bases from V and 7 bases from J; junction bases left unmatched: 8. This CDR3 is CASSGTGTGFEKLFF. CDR3 coding DNA: TGCGCCAGCAGCGGAACCGGGACAGGGTTTGAAAAACTGTTTTTT.

The V and J genes are TRBV6-4 and TRBJ2-3; TRBD2 matches 9 bases. Losses at the gene ends were 0 bases for V and 1 base for J; bases not matched to a gene: 2. CDR1 is MRHNA and CDR2 is SNTAGT in the germline V gene. The CDR3 totals 16 residues. The CDR3 reads CASSDSVAGGTDTQYF. For the CDR3, the DNA is TGTGCCAGCAGTGACTCGGTAGCGGGGGGCACAGATACGCAGTATTTT.

V is TRBV18 and J is TRBJ2-2; TRBD1 aligns across 8 bases. V was pared by 5 bases and J by 1 base, with 6 bases of the junction left unmatched. This CDR3 has 16 amino acids. The germline V gene has CDR1 KGHSH and CDR2 LQKENI. CDR3 sequence reads: CASSRPGTGNTGELFF. CDR3 sequence (DNA): TGTGCCAGCTCAAGACCAGGGACAGGGAACACCGGGGAGCTGTTTTTT.

The chain is built from TRBV30 and TRBJ2-2, with D perhaps TRBD1 (5 bases). V lost 3 bases and J 4 bases, leaving 9 bases between the germline ends. CDR3 size: 13 residues. Looked up from germline, CDR1 is GTSNPN and CDR2 is SVGIG (reference sequence). Here the CDR3 DNA reads TGTGCCTGGAGCAGGGTTCGCACCGGGGAGCTGTTTTTT. The encoded protein is CAWSRVRTGELFF.

By frequency in the sample, this clone is hyperexpanded. Other nucleotide sequences in the sample specify the same CDR3. J is TRBJ1-4 and V is TRBV28; TRBD1 agrees at 8 bases. With V trimmed by 5 bases and J by 5 bases, 7 bases remained unmatched. This CDR3 spans 15 amino acids. Looked up from germline, CDR1 is MDHEN and CDR2 is SYDVKM. The CDR3: CASSPSGGPNEKLFF. CDR3 coding DNA: TGTGCCAGCAGTCCCTCAGGGGGCCCCAATGAAAAACTGTTTTTT. Full variable domain (rest looked up from reference TRBV28 and TRBJ1-4): DVKVTQSSRYLVKRTGEKVFLECVQDMDHENMFWYRQDPGLGLRLIYFSYDVKMKEKGDIPEGYSVSREKKERFSLILESASTNQTSMYLCASSPSGGPNEKLFFGSGTQLSVL.

This clone was seen a few times. This chain links TRBV6-1 with TRBJ2-2; 7 nucleotides match TRBD1. V shed 8 bases, J shed 2 bases, and the junction held 5 bases outside the gene matches. The CDR3 runs to 14 residues. Germline V CDR1 and CDR2: MNHNS, SASEGT. CDR3 amino acids: CASRGQLNTGELFF. The CDR3, as DNA: TGTGCCAGCCGGGGACAGCTTAACACCGGGGAGCTGTTTTTT.

The table lists this clone with a count of one. This rearrangement joins TRBV30 to TRBJ2-1; 7 bases agree with TRBD1. The CDR3 length is 13 residues. The junction had 9 bases not matched to a gene; V was cut back by 3 bases and J by 10 bases. Germline loops: CDR1 GTSNPN, CDR2 SVGIG (reference sequence). The CDR3 protein is CAWRQRQGYEQFF. The CDR3 coding sequence is TGTGCCTGGAGGCAAAGACAGGGATACGAGCAGTTCTTC.

This chain links TRBV7-3 with TRBJ1-1; D is unclear. The germline V gene has CDR1 SGHTA and CDR2 FQGTGA. This CDR3 has 13 amino acids. Trimming took off 1 base at V and 3 bases at J, with 6 bases between the two ends. The DNA of the CDR3 is TGTGCCAGCAGCTTAAGGTCGGACACTGAAGCTTTCTTT. The encoded protein is CASSLRSDTEAFF.

This chain links TRBV7-9 with TRBJ2-3; TRBD1 agrees at 9 bases. This CDR3 spans 14 amino acids. In germline, CDR1 is SEHNR, CDR2 FQNEAQ (reference sequence). V was pared by 3 bases and J by 6 bases, with 4 bases of the junction left unmatched. In nucleotides, the CDR3 is TGTGCCAGCAGCTTCGACAGGGGGGAGGATACGCAGTATTTT. Its translation is CASSFDRGEDTQYF.

V and J are TRBV7-2 and TRBJ2-2, with 12 bases that match TRBD2. The trim removed 5 bases at V and 3 bases at J, leaving 1 base unmatched. The CDR3 is 15 residues long. The germline CDR1 and CDR2 sequences are SGHTA and FQGNSA. CDR3 residues: CASSASGGDTGELFF. The CDR3 nucleotides read TGTGCCAGCAGCGCTAGCGGGGGGGACACCGGGGAGCTGTTTTTT.

Only a few counts were recorded for this clone. V gene TRBV6-1 combines with J gene TRBJ2-3, with TRBD2 identical over 12 bases. V shed 6 bases and J 3 bases; nucleotides not matched to a gene: 4. The CDR3 totals 15 residues. Germline assignment: CDR1 MNHNS and CDR2 SASEGT. DNA for the CDR3: TGTGCCAGCAGGTCCGGACTAGCGGGGACAGATACGCAGTATTTT. Residues: CASRSGLAGTDTQYF.

V usage is TRBV5-6 and J usage is TRBJ2-5; possible D gene TRBD2, 5 bases. The J call may be faulty, since TRBJ2-7 better matches the DNA end. CDR1 is SGHDT and CDR2 is YYEEEE in the germline V gene. CDR3 length: 13 amino acids. CDR3 in amino acids: CASSRPGSYEQYF. CDR3 coding DNA: TGTGCCAGCAGCAGACCGGGATCCTACGAGCAGTACTTC.

DNA for the CDR3: TGTGCCAGCAGCTCTGAGAGCTCCTACGAGCAGTACTTC. Translation: CASSSESSYEQYF. The V call is TRBV5-4, the J call TRBJ2-7; no clear D gene. CDR3 length: 13 residues. The V gene's germline CDR1 is SGHNT and CDR2 YYREEE (reference sequence). Trimming pared 3 bases from V and 0 bases from J, leaving 7 bases between.

As concerns this clone: In the same sample, other DNA sequences code for this CDR3. The chain couples TRBV7-2 to TRBJ2-5; D not resolved. CDR1 is SGHTA and CDR2 is FQGNSA in the germline V gene. The CDR3 consists of 13 residues. The V and J ends lost 4 bases and 0 bases respectively, with 6 bases between them. The DNA of the CDR3 is TGTGCCAGCAGCTCAAAATACCAAGAGACCCAGTACTTC. It encodes CASSSKYQETQYF.

V and J are TRBV10-1 and TRBJ2-7, with 10 bases identical to TRBD2. This CDR3 region has 15 residues. Germline V gene lookup returns CDR1 WNHNN and CDR2 SYGVQD (reference sequence). J was trimmed by 5 bases and V by 6 bases; bases with no gene match: 10. CDR3 bases: TGCGCCAGCAGGGCAGGAACTAGCGGGGTCCACGAGCAGTACTTC. This encodes CASRAGTSGVHEQYF.

V is TRBV7-2 and J is TRBJ1-1; D is ambiguous. This CDR3 region has 14 residues. Trimming cost V 7 bases and J 5 bases, with 17 bases left between them. Germline CDR1 and CDR2: SGHTA and FQGNSA. CDR3 DNA sequence: TGTGCCAGCACCTTCGGTCGGGAAGCGACTGAAGCTTTCTTT. This sequence encodes CASTFGREATEAFF.

The chain links TRBV7-9 to TRBJ1-2; the match to TRBD1 covers 10 bases. V gave up 5 bases and J gave up 7 bases; unmatched junction bases: 10. The germline V gene encodes CDR1 SEHNR and CDR2 FQNEAQ (reference sequence). There are 15 residues in the CDR3. The CDR3 region is CASSPLGQGISGYTF. CDR3 nucleotide sequence: TGTGCCAGCAGCCCCCTGGGACAGGGGATTAGTGGCTACACCTTC.